These 26 T cell receptor beta chains share one sample of origin, sequenced in a study of blood T cell repertoires in COVID-19. TCRdb keeps only in-frame clones here, not all; method: immunoSEQ multiplex PCR. The sample records around 71,000 clones, about 80% being singletons. Sequenced material: peripheral blood. Receptors originate from a man between 65 and 85 years old with acute or convalescent COVID-19.

This rearrangement joins TRBV15 to TRBJ2-7, with a weak D call TRBD1 (5 bases). CDR3 length: 14 residues. Germline V CDR1 and CDR2: LNHNV, YYDKDF (reference sequence). Trimming took 0 bases from V and 0 from J, leaving 6 bases between them. CDR3 loop: CATSRDQGSYEQYF. Here the CDR3 DNA reads TGTGCCACCAGCAGAGATCAGGGCTCCTACGAGCAGTACTTC.

The rearrangement uses TRBV6-6 and TRBJ1-2; a weak D match, TRBD1 (6 bases). Germline V gene data show CDR1 as MNHNY and CDR2 as SVGAGI (reference sequence). V was shortened by 2 bases and J by 5 bases, with 12 bases between the two germline ends. The CDR3 loop spans 14 amino acids. CDR3 sequence (DNA): TGTGCCAGCAGTTACCGGGACATAAAGTATGGCTACACCTTC. Translation: CASSYRDIKYGYTF.

V and J are TRBV19 and TRBJ2-1, with 9 bases lining up with TRBD1. Trimming at V came to 7 bases and at J to 5 bases, leaving 9 bases not matched to a gene. Germline V gene data show CDR1 as LNHDA and CDR2 as SQIVND (reference sequence). The CDR3 loop spans 15 amino acids. The CDR3 DNA sequence: TGTGCCAGTAACCCCGACAGGGGGTTCGACAATGAGCAGTTCTTC. Encoded protein: CASNPDRGFDNEQFF.

This clone was seen once. The chain combines TRBV5-4 with TRBJ1-2, with unresolved D. This CDR3 is 14 amino acids long. V was shortened by 0 bases and J by 2 bases, with 8 bases between the two germline ends. Germline V gene sequence: CDR1 SGHNT, CDR2 YYREEE (reference sequence). CDR3 sequence reads: CASSLEQRNYGYTF. For the CDR3, the DNA is TGTGCCAGCAGCTTGGAACAGAGAAACTATGGCTACACCTTC.

The V call is TRBV4-2, the J call TRBJ2-1; 10 bases are a match to TRBD1. The CDR3 is 16 amino acids. Per germline, CDR1 LGHNA and CDR2 YNFKEQ. The V segment lost 5 bases and the J segment 2 bases; nucleotides outside the gene matches: 6. The CDR3 DNA follows: TGTGCCAGCAGCTTACGGACAGGGGGTCCCTACAATGAGCAGTTCTTC. Its protein product is CASSLRTGGPYNEQFF.

V is TRBV11-2 and J is TRBJ2-5, with D perhaps TRBD2 (5 bases). V lost 3 bases and J lost 1, with 15 bases in between. The CDR3 runs to 16 residues. The germline CDR1 and CDR2 sequences are SGHAT and FQNNGV. In DNA, the CDR3 is TGTGCCAGCAGCTTCGGGGTAAAGGCTAGCCAAGAGACCCAGTACTTC. This codes for CASSFGVKASQETQYF.

V gene TRBV6-5 combines with J gene TRBJ1-5; tentative D call: TRBD1 (6 bases). The CDR3 sequence is 13 residues long. Per germline, CDR1 MNHEY and CDR2 SVGAGI. The V end lost 6 bases, the J end lost 6 bases, and 12 bases lay between the germline ends. The CDR3 spells CASSQTGPQPQHF. CDR3 nucleotides: TGTGCCAGCAGCCAGACAGGTCCTCAGCCCCAGCATTTT.

This sequence joins TRBV29-1 and TRBJ1-1; perhaps TRBD1 as D (6 bases). V gave up 3 bases and J gave up 5 bases, with 16 bases separating them. CDR1 and CDR2 from the germline V gene are SQVTM and ANQGSEA. There are 14 residues in the CDR3. The CDR3 nucleotides read TGCAGCGTTGATGACGGCAGGGGTGGGACTGAAGCTTTCTTT. Encoded protein: CSVDDGRGGTEAFF. Variable domain in full (rest from reference TRBV29-1 and TRBJ1-1): SAVISQKPSRDICQRGTSLTIQCQVDSQVTMMFWYRQQPGQSLTLIATANQGSEATYESGFVIDKFPISRPNLTFSTLTVSNMSPEDSSIYLCSVDDGRGGTEAFFGQGTRLTVV.

The rearrangement uses TRBV5-1 and TRBJ2-5; TRBD1 matches at 7 bases. Germline CDR1 is SGHRS and CDR2 is YFSETQ. Trimming removed 1 base from V and 5 bases from J; junction bases left unmatched: 11. The CDR3 is 16 residues long. CDR3 amino acids: CASSLWGTEKEETQYF. As DNA, the CDR3 is TGCGCCAGCAGCTTGTGGGGGACAGAGAAAGAGGAGACCCAGTACTTC.

The J gene is TRBJ2-2, the V gene TRBV6-5, with 8 nucleotides matching TRBD2. V was pared by 2 bases and J by 3 bases, with 5 bases of the junction left unmatched. This CDR3 has 16 amino acids. Germline CDR1 is MNHEY and CDR2 is SVGAGI. The CDR3: CASSYREGGDTGELFF. The CDR3 coding sequence is TGTGCCAGCAGTTACCGGGAGGGGGGGGACACCGGGGAGCTGTTTTTT.

This chain connects TRBV3-1 (or the pseudogene TRBV3-2) to TRBJ2-7, with 7 bases matching TRBD2. The ends lost 1 base at V and 6 bases at J; junction bases unmatched: 6. Germline V gene lookup returns CDR1 LGHDT and CDR2 YNNKEL (reference sequence). CDR3 length: 14 residues. The CDR3: CASSQGGGILEQYF. CDR3 in DNA: TGTGCCAGCAGCCAAGGGGGGGGGATACTCGAGCAGTACTTC.

This rearrangement joins TRBV9 to TRBJ1-1; weak D call: TRBD1 (5 bases). This CDR3 has 15 residues. The V gene's germline CDR1 is SGDLS and CDR2 YYNGEE. The germline V and J ends were trimmed by 3 bases and 0 bases, with 12 bases remaining between them. CDR3 DNA: TGTGCCAGCAGCGACTCAGGGAACATGAACACTGAAGCTTTCTTT. Translated, it gives CASSDSGNMNTEAFF. The entire variable domain, with the rest obtained from reference TRBV9 and TRBJ1-1, is as follows: DSGVTQTPKHLITATGQRVTLRCSPRSGDLSVYWYQQSLDQGLQFLIQYYNGEERAKGNILERFSAQQFPDLHSELNLSSLELGDSALYFCASSDSGNMNTEAFFGQGTRLTVV.

The rearrangement uses TRBV6-5 and TRBJ1-5; a possible D gene is TRBD1 (5 bases). The germline CDR1 and CDR2 sequences are MNHEY and SVGAGI. V lost 8 bases and J lost 7, with 15 bases in between. This CDR3 has 13 amino acids. The CDR3 sequence is CASSQGIAQPQHF. CDR3 DNA: TGTGCCAGCTCCCAGGGAATTGCGCAGCCCCAGCATTTT.

This clone has just one count. This sequence joins TRBV7-3 and TRBJ1-2; TRBD1 matches 7 bases. Trimming removed 5 bases from V and 6 bases from J; junction bases left unmatched: 12. The CDR3 is 15 residues long. CDR1 and CDR2 (germline): SGHTA, FQGTGA. The CDR3 nucleotides are TGTGCCAGCAGCCCCTCGGACAGGTCCGGGGATGGCTACACCTTC. Translation gives CASSPSDRSGDGYTF.

V gene TRBV2 combines with J gene TRBJ2-2; TRBD1 aligns across 7 bases. CDR3 size: 15 residues. V shed 3 bases and J 5 bases; nucleotides not matched to a gene: 6. Germline CDR1 SNHLY, CDR2 FYNNEI. The CDR3 nucleotides read TGTGCCAGCAGTGAGGTACAGGGGATAACCGGGGAGCTGTTTTTT. Its protein is CASSEVQGITGELFF. The full variable domain, its missing parts supplied by reference TRBV2 and TRBJ2-2, is EPEVTQTPSHQVTQMGQEVILRCVPISNHLYFYWYRQILGQKVEFLVSFYNNEISEKSEIFDDQFSVERPDGSNFTLKIRSTKLEDSAMYFCASSEVQGITGELFFGEGSRLTVL.

This clone was picked up a small number of times. The genes are TRBV5-1 and TRBJ2-7; D unresolved. Trimming took off 0 bases at V and 4 bases at J, with 11 bases between the two ends. The CDR3 spans 14 residues. Germline CDR1 SGHRS, CDR2 YFSETQ. The CDR3 here is CASSLGAHTYEQYF. For the CDR3, the DNA is TGCGCCAGCAGCTTGGGGGCGCATACGTACGAGCAGTACTTC.

The rearrangement joins TRBV20-1 to TRBJ2-5, with D unclear. Per germline, CDR1 DFQATT and CDR2 SNEGSKA (reference sequence). This CDR3 comprises 10 residues. V lost 4 bases and J 5 bases, leaving 5 bases between the germline ends. Here the CDR3 DNA reads TGCAGTGCTAAATCGGAGACCCAGTACTTC. It codes for CSAKSETQYF.

The chain combines TRBV6-5 with TRBJ1-2; D may be TRBD1 (5 bases). The CDR3 extends over 15 amino acids. Germline V lookup: CDR1 MNHEY, CDR2 SVGAGI. With 6 bases removed from V and 8 bases from J, the gap between germline ends came to 22 bases. The CDR3 spells CASSRDSTVTTGYTF. The CDR3 DNA is TGTGCCAGCAGCCGGGACTCGACCGTGACAACAGGCTACACCTTC.

V gene TRBV27 combines with J gene TRBJ1-2, with D perhaps matching TRBD1 (6 bases). Germline V gene lookup returns CDR1 MNHEY and CDR2 SMNVEV (reference sequence). The CDR3 loop spans 14 amino acids. V shed 5 bases and J shed 4 bases, with 14 bases lying between them. The CDR3 loop reads CASSRGGAGYGYTF. CDR3 nucleotide sequence: TGTGCCAGCAGTAGGGGGGGCGCCGGCTATGGCTACACCTTC.

On this clone itself: Other DNA sequences from this sample encode an identical CDR3 as well. The rearrangement links TRBV9 to TRBJ2-2; D not resolved. CDR3 length equals 15 residues. V lost 0 bases, J lost 1 base, and 7 bases lay in between. The germline V gene encodes CDR1 SGDLS and CDR2 YYNGEE. The CDR3 loop reads CASSVGSGNTGELFF. CDR3 nucleotide sequence: TGTGCCAGCAGCGTAGGATCAGGGAACACCGGGGAGCTGTTTTTT.

The V and J genes are TRBV5-5 and TRBJ1-1; 8 bases map to TRBD1. With V trimmed by 4 bases and J by 4 bases, 3 bases remained unmatched. This CDR3 is 13 amino acids long. Germline CDR1 reads SGHKS; CDR2 reads YYEKEE (reference sequence). The CDR3, as DNA: TGTGCCAGCAGCATGACAGGGGTCACTGAAGCTTTCTTT. It yields the protein CASSMTGVTEAFF.

This clone has more than one count but fewer than ten. The V call is TRBV6-4, the J call TRBJ2-2; D is unclear. This CDR3 region has 15 residues. CDR1 is MRHNA, CDR2 SNTAGT, per germline. Deletions cut 0 bases from V and 2 bases from J, with 7 bases between. CDR3 nucleotides: TGTGCCAGCAGTGACTCCGCCAGAAACACCGGGGAGCTGTTTTTT. It translates to CASSDSARNTGELFF.

This chain connects TRBV9 to TRBJ1-1, with D unresolved. V lost 0 bases and J lost 1, with 7 bases in between. The CDR3 is made up of 14 amino acids. Germline lookup yields CDR1 SGDLS and CDR2 YYNGEE. CDR3 sequence (DNA): TGTGCCAGCAGCGTAGGGCAGTCGAACACTGAAGCTTTCTTT. Translating gives CASSVGQSNTEAFF. Supplemented by reference TRBV9 and TRBJ1-1, the full variable domain reads DSGVTQTPKHLITATGQRVTLRCSPRSGDLSVYWYQQSLDQGLQFLIQYYNGEERAKGNILERFSAQQFPDLHSELNLSSLELGDSALYFCASSVGQSNTEAFFGQGTRLTVV.

This chain links TRBV19 with TRBJ2-3, with no clear D. Trimming stripped 7 bases from V and 11 bases from J, with 19 bases between. Germline CDR1 reads LNHDA; CDR2 reads SQIVND (reference sequence). This CDR3 is built from 13 residues. The CDR3 protein is CASTPGHPGLQYF. CDR3 in DNA: TGTGCCAGTACCCCTGGGCACCCTGGTTTGCAGTATTTT. Full variable domain (outside the CDR3, taken from reference TRBV19 and TRBJ2-3): DGGITQSPKYLFRKEGQNVTLSCEQNLNHDAMYWYRQDPGQGLRLIYYSQIVNDFQKGDIAEGYSVSREKKESFPLTVTSAQKNPTAFYLCASTPGHPGLQYFGPGTRLTVL.

The genes are TRBV27 and TRBJ2-1; D unclear. Germline-derived CDR1 and CDR2 are MNHEY and SMNVEV (reference sequence). This CDR3 contains 11 residues. V gave up 6 bases and J gave up 6 bases, with 6 bases separating them. The CDR3 nucleotides are TGTGCCAGCAGCCACAGCAATGAGCAGTTCTTC. Translating it yields CASSHSNEQFF.

For this clone: The junction does not match germline at one end; this may be a read error. This chain uses TRBV6-5 with TRBJ2-3; maybe TRBD1 (6 bases). The CDR3 spans 13 residues. Germline loops: CDR1 MNHEY, CDR2 SVGAGI. This CDR3 is CASSHSGADTQYF. The CDR3 nucleotides are TGTGCCAGCAGTCACTCAGGGGCAGATACGCAGTATTTT.